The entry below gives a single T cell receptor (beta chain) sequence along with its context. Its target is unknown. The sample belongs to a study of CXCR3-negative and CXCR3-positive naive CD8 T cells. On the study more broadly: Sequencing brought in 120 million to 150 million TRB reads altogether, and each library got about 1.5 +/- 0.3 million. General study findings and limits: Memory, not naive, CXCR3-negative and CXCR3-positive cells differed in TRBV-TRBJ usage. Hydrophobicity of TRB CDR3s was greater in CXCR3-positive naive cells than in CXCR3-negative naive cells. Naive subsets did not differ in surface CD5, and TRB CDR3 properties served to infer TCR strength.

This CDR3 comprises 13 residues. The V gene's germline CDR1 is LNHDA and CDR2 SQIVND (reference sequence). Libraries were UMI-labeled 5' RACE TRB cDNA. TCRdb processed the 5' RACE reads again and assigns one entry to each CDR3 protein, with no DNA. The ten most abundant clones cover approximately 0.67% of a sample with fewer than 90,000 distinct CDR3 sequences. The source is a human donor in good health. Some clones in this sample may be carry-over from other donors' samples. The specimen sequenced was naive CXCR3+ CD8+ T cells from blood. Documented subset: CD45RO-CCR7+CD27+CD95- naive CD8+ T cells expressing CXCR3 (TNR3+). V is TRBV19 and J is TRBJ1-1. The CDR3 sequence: CASSIGRGTEAFF.